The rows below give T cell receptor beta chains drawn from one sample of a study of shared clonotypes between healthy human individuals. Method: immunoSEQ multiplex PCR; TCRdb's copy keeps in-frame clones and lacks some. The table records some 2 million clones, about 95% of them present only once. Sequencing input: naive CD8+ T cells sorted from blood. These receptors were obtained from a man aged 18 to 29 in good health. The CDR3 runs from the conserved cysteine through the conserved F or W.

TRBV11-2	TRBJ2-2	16	CASSLWVAGGPGELFF
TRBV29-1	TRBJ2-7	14	CSVAPGQISYEQYF
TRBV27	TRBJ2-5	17	CASSPLDVRGVQETQYF
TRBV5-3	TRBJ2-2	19	CARSWGREEARENTGELFF
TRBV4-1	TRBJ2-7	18	CASSQDEPSRLGLYEQYF
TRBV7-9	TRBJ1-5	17	CASSLEGTGYGNQPQHF
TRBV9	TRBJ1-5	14	CASSVEAGAEPQHF
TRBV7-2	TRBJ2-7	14	CASSLPDSSYEQYF
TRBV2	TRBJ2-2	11	CASSEGGELFF
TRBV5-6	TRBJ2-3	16	CASSLAPGTSTDTQYF
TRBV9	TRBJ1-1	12	CASSADGGEAFF
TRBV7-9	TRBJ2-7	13	CASRRDRDDEQYF
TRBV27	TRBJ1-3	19	CASSPNKAELAGKRNTIYF
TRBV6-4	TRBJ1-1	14	CASSEGPMNTEAFF
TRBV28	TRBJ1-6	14	CASSDPALNSPLHF
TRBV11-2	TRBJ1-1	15	CASSLGGGMNTEAFF
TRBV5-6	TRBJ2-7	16	CASSPGEGTVPYEQYF
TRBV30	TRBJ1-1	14	CAWSVWEGNTEAFF
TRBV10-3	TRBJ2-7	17	CATAPGQLSLFSYEQYF
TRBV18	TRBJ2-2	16	CASSPTSGANTGELFF
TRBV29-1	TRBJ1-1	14	CSVEALNRVGEAFF
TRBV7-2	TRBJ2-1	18	CASSLVGLAGVIDNEQFF
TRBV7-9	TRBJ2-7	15	CASSLQAGEVDEQYF
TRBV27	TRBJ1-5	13	CASSLGDRAPQHF
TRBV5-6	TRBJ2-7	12	CASRFRSYEQYF
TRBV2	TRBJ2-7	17	CASSPGTSGKKSYEQYF
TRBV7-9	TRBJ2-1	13	CASSKDGYNEQFF
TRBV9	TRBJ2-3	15	CASSPPGGRADTQYF
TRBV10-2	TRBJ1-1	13	CASMMTGGLEAFF
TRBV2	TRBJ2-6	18	CASVPSSVEASGANVLTF
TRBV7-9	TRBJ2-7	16	CASSLAVDPASYEQYF
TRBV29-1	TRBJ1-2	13	CSVEIQGNYGYTF
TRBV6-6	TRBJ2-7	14	CASTSSAVSYEQYF
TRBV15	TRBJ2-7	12	CATADNSYEQYF
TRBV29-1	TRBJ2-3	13	CSVEGPDTDTQYF
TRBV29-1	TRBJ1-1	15	CSTVVSDGMNTEAFF
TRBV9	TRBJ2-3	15	CASSGRLTNTDTQYF
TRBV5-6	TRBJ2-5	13	CASNHRNQETQYF
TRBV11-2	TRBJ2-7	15	CASSLVRGGGYEQYF
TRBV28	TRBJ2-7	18	CASRGPGQGNYVCYEQYF
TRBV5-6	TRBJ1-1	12	CASRLGQVEAFF
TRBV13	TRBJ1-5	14	CASSSTGSNQPQHF
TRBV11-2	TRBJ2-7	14	CASSLVGGSYEQYF
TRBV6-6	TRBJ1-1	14	CASSYRQGGTEAFF
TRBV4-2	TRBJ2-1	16	CASSQDPPGQTNEQFF
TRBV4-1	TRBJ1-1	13	CASSLQGKGEAFF
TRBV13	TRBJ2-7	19	CASSSTHGTSGPGGYEQYF
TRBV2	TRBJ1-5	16	CASSLYLPNSNQPQHF
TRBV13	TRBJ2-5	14	CASSLSMGQETQYF
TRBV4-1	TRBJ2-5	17	CASSLNPPGSEGETQYF
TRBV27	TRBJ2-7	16	CASSSRVMPRSYEQYF
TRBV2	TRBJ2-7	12	CASRPDRHEQYF
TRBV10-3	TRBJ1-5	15	CAISPTGTLRQPQHF
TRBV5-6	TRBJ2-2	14	CASSLVENTGELFF